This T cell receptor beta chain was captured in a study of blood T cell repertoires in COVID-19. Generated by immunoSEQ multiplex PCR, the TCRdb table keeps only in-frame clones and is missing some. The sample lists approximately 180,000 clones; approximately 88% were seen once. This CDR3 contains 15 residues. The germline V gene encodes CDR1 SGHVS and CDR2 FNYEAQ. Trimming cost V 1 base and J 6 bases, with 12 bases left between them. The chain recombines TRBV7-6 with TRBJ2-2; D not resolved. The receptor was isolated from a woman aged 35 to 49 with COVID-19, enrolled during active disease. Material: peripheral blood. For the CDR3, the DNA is TGTGCCAGCAGCTTAGAGGCAGGTGCCCCCGGGGAGCTGTTTTTT. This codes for CASSLEAGAPGELFF.